This entry features one TCR beta chain sequence. The assay was immunoSEQ multiplex PCR, and TCRdb's table has in-frame clones only and misses some. The table lists around 35,000 clones, under 90% of them singletons, with roughly 1.5% in the top ten. These data are taken from a study of monozygotic twins with cystic fibrosis. From germline, CDR1 is KGHSH and CDR2 LQKENI. The ends were cut back, 4 bases at V and 5 bases at J, with 12 bases in the middle. The CDR3 spans 14 residues. This clonotype was obtained from a girl aged 2 to 9 with cystic fibrosis. The chain is built from TRBV18 and TRBJ1-5; weak D call: TRBD1 (6 bases). Material for sequencing was blood. CDR3 in amino acids: CASSLSTGDQPQHF. Here the CDR3 DNA reads TGTGCCAGCTCACTCTCGACAGGAGATCAGCCCCAGCATTTT.